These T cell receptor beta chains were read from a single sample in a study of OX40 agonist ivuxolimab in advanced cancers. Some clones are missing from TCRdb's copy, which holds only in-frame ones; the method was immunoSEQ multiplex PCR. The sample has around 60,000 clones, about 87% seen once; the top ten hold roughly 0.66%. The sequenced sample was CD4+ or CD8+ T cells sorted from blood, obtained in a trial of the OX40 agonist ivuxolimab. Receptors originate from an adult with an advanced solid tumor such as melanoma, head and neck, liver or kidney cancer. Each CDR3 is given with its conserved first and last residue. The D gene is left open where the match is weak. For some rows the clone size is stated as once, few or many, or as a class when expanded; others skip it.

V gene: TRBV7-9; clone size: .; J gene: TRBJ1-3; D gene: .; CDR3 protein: CASSPEDTIYF; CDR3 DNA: TGTGCCAGCAGCCCCGAGGACACCATATATTTT
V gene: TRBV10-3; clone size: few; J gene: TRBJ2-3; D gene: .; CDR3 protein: CAISARQSTDTQYF; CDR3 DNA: TGTGCCATCAGTGCTCGACAGAGCACAGATACGCAGTATTTT
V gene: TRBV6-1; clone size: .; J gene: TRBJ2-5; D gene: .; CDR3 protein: CASSEYQGRPGETQYF; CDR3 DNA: TGTGCCAGCAGTGAATACCAGGGAAGGCCGGGGGAGACCCAGTACTTC
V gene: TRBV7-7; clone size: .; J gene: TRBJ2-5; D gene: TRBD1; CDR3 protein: CASSLRPTGGETQYF; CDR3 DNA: TGTGCTAGCAGCTTGAGGCCAACAGGGGGAGAGACCCAGTACTTC
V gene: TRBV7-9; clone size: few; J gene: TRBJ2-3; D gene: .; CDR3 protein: CASRGGTTDTQYF; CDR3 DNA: TGTGCCAGCAGGGGGGGCACCACAGATACGCAGTATTTT
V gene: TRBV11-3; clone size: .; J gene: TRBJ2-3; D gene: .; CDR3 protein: CASSLGTAEGDTQYF; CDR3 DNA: TGTGCCAGCAGTCTCGGGACAGCGGAGGGGGATACGCAGTATTTT
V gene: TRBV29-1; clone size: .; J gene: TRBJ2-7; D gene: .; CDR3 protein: CSVVSTGSSYEQYF; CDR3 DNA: TGCAGCGTTGTATCGACCGGTAGCTCCTACGAGCAGTACTTC
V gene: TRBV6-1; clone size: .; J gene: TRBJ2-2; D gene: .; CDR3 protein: CASSEALNSGELFF; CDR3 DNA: TGTGCCAGCAGTGAAGCGCTTAATTCCGGGGAGCTGTTTTTT
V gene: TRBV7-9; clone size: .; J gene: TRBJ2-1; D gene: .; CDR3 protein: CACRASSSYNEQFF; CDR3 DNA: TGTGCCTGCCGCGCCTCGAGCTCCTACAATGAGCAGTTCTTC
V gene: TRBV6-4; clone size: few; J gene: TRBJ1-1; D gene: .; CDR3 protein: CASSQGSEAFF; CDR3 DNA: TGTGCCAGCAGCCAGGGATCTGAAGCTTTCTTT
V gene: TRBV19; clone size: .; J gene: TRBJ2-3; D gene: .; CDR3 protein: CASSITDGRSTDTQYF; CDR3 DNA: TGTGCCAGTAGTATAACGGACGGGCGGAGCACAGATACGCAGTATTTT
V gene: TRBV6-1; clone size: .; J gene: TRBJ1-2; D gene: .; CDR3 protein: CASSQGYGYTF; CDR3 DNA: TGTGCCAGCAGCCAAGGGTATGGCTACACCTTC
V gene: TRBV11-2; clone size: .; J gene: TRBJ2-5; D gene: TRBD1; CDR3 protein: CASTVTGTGLGETQYF; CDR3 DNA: TGTGCCAGCACCGTGACCGGGACAGGGTTAGGAGAGACCCAGTACTTC
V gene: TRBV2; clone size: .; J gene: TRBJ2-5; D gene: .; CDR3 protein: CASSELLETQYF; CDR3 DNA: TGTGCCAGCAGTGAGTTGCTTGAGACCCAGTACTTC
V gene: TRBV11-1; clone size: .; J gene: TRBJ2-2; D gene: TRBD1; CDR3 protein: CASSWDRSTGELFF; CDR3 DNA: TGTGCCAGCAGCTGGGACAGGTCTACCGGGGAGCTGTTTTTT
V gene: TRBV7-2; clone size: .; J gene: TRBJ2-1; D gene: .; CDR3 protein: CASSFRLNNEQFF; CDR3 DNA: TGTGCCAGCAGCTTCCGCTTGAACAATGAGCAGTTCTTC
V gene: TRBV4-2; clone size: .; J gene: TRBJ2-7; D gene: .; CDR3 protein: CASSQSTTVREQYF; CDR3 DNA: TGTGCCAGCAGCCAGTCCACCACGGTCCGTGAGCAGTACTTC
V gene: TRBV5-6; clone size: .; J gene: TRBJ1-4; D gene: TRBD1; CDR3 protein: CASSLTGGGKLFF; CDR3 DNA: TGTGCCAGCAGCTTGACAGGGGGCGGAAAACTGTTTTTT
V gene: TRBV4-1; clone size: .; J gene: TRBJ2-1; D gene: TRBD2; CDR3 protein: CASSHIGLAGTDEQFF; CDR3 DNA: TGCGCCAGCAGCCACATAGGACTAGCAGGTACGGATGAGCAGTTCTTC
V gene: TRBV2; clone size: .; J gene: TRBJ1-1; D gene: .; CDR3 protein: CASTYGDTEAFF; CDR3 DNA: TGTGCCAGCACGTATGGGGACACTGAAGCTTTCTTT
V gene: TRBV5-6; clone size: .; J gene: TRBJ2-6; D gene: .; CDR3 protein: CASSFDRSGANVLTF; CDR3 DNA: TGTGCCAGCAGCTTTGATCGCTCTGGGGCCAACGTCCTGACTTTC
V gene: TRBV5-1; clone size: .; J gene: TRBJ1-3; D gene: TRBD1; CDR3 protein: CASSYRGPSGNTIYF; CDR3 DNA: TGTGCCAGCAGCTACAGGGGTCCGTCCGGAAACACCATATATTTT
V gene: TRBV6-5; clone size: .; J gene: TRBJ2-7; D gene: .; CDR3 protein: CASSYTGTGRYEQYF; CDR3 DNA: TGTGCCAGCAGTTACACCGGGACGGGGCGCTACGAGCAGTACTTC
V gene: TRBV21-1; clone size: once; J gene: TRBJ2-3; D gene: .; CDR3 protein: CASSKQGEAGRDDTQYF; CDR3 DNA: TGTGCCAGCAGCAAACAGGGGGAAGCGGGGAGGGACGATACGCAGTATTTT
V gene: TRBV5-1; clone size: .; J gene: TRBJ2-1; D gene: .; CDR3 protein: CASSLAGFEGHEQFF; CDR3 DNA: TGCGCCAGCAGCTTGGCCGGGTTCGAGGGGCATGAGCAGTTCTTC
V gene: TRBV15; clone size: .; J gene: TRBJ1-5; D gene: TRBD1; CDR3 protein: CAISSGTAPYSNQPQHF; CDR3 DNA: TGTGCCATCTCGTCCGGGACAGCTCCATATAGCAATCAGCCCCAGCATTTT
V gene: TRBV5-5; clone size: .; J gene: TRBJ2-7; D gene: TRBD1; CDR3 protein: CASSRGQGGYEQYF; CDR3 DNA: TGTGCCAGCAGCCGCGGACAGGGGGGCTACGAGCAGTACTTC
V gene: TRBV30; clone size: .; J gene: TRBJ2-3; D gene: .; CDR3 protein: CAWKVALASSTDTQYF; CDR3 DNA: TGTGCCTGGAAGGTAGCTCTTGCATCTAGCACAGATACGCAGTATTTT
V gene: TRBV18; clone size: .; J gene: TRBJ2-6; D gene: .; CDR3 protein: CASSPGGSGANVLTF; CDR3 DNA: TGTGCCAGCTCACCAGGGGGGTCAGGGGCCAACGTCCTGACTTTC
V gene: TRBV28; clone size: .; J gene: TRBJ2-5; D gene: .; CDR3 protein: CATATGRETQYF; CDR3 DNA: TGTGCCACCGCGACAGGTAGAGAGACCCAGTACTTC
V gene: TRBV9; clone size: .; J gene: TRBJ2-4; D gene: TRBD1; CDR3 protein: CASSPLAGGEGNIQYF; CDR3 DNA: TGTGCCAGCAGTCCATTAGCAGGGGGCGAAGGAAACATTCAGTACTTC
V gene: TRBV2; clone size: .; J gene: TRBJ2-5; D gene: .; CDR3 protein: CASCRGPQETQYF; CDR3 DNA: TGTGCCAGCTGCCGGGGCCCTCAAGAGACCCAGTACTTC
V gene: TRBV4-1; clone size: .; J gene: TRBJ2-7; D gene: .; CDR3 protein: CASSRTGTPSEQYF; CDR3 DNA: TGCGCCAGCAGTCGTACCGGGACCCCGAGCGAGCAGTACTTC
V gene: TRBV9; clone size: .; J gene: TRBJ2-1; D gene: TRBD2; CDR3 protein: CASSVLAGAAIDEQFF; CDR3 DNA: TGTGCCAGCAGCGTACTAGCGGGAGCAGCCATCGATGAGCAGTTCTTC
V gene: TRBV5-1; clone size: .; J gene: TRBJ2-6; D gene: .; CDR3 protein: CASRRQPSSGANVLTF; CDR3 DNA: TGCGCCAGCCGCAGGCAGCCGAGCTCTGGGGCCAACGTCCTGACTTTC
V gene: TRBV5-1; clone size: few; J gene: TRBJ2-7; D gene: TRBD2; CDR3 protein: CASSFSSGTSGSYEQYF; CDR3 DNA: TGCGCCAGCAGCTTTAGTTCCGGGACTAGCGGGAGCTACGAGCAGTACTTC
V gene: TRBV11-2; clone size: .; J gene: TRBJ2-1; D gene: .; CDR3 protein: CASSRGGVSYNEQFF; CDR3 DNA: TGTGCCAGCAGCCGAGGTGGGGTCTCCTACAATGAGCAGTTCTTC